This T cell receptor (beta chain) was retrieved from a study of long-term antiretroviral therapy in people with HIV (dated by TCRdb to 2022 to 2024). General notes on the study: The earliest samples were collected roughly a decade before the 2015 WHO recommendation for immediate ART, at a time when ART was usually postponed until CD4 counts fell. This retrospective serial study examined whether starting ART and sustained HIV suppression were associated with changes in the composition and diversity of the TRB repertoire in peripheral blood. A total of roughly 200 cryopreserved PBMC samples came from a few dozen adults with confirmed HIV infection and were collected serially over a mean of about 6 years (range 1-12). Among the approximately 32 participants with HIV, roughly eleven were female. No cross-contamination during QIAcube processing was shown when test extractions of a monoclonal T-cell line were performed alongside around 30 polyclonal samples. General findings and caveats noted by the study authors: No data were available on ART adherence, viral resistance or therapy changes, limiting inferences about post-ART repertoire changes. Because cell numbers in pre-ART samples were limited, unsorted PBMC were profiled instead of sorted CD4+ and CD8+ T cells. The samples span the years 2004 to 2017, and the ART regimens used may be less effective than current regimens. Compared with controls, HIV repertoires had narrower CDR3 length ranges, and the network structure pointed to an antigen-experienced repertoire that shifted only slightly toward naive after ART. Expanded TRB clones identified before ART initiation dominated the repertoire across all time points, though the dominance fluctuated and decreased in many PLHIV after ART. Limited PBMC availability meant only the TCR beta chain was sequenced, without alpha chain pairing. ART initiation was associated with a significant increase in TRB diversity, but diversity stayed significantly below transplant donor controls even after long-term ART.

Per the germline V gene (reference sequence), SGHKS is the CDR1 and YYEKEE is the CDR2. The CDR3 sequence holds 15 residues, the cysteine and phenylalanine included. The kept DNA is CDR3 alone, 45 bases in frame from the first base. The V end gives up 2 bases and the J end 3 bases, leaving 7 bases in the junction not matched to a gene. Sequencing of the TRB variable region was done with the immunoSEQ hsTCRB v3.0 assay at survey level resolution. The targeted TRB sequencing depth was roughly 40,000-55,000 T-cell genomes per sample. Pooled TRB libraries were sequenced on an Illumina MiSeq with a v3 150-cycle kit. Processing in the source paper ran as follows. Repertoire analysis was run in R within a reproducible Nextflow workflow that covered QC, data transformation and analysis. LymphoSeq2, an R package for exploring AIRR-Seq data, was used to implement the custom analyses. After excluding several samples that yielded fewer than 5000 total TRB sequences, under 200 HIV repertoires remained for analysis. Among the 180 to 200 retained HIV repertoires, some 60 were collected before ART initiation and around 130 after ART initiation. Repertoires were downsampled to 5000 TRB nucleotide sequences, with summary statistics averaged over 100 downsampling iterations. Only TRB sequences with CDR3 regions of at least seven amino acids were retained for analysis. Two measures captured diversity: a Shannon entropy-derived clonality score and the Gini coefficient. In repertoire networks, the top 5000 CDR3 amino acid sequences were linked whenever an edit distance of one separated two sequences. For TRB CDR3 amino acid sequences, antigen specificity groups and MHC restriction were predicted with GLIPH2. To flag known associations with CMV, EBV, HIV or tissue antigens, CDR3 amino acid sequences were compared against VDJdb and McPAS-TCR. Pre-ART, post-ART and control groups were compared with Wilcoxon signed-rank tests and Holm-Bonferroni correction. Entries here come from immuneACCESS through TCRdb and include only in-frame sequences with V and J called. Some clones fail to appear in such tables; in the studies checked, an unresolved V gene covers under half of the shortfall, and the cause of the remainder is unknown. V and J calls plus clone size are reproduced from that table; the DNA served to infer D and trimming. The sample profile shows under 25,000 clones; about 74% of them were found once. The top ten hold about 9.9% of the sample.

Comment on this clone: Its antigen remains unidentified. No much larger clonotype is one base removed from it; base qualities were not supplied.

To be included, a participant needed at least one PBMC sample from before ART initiation plus at least two post-ART samples. Treatment was received in the United States of America by all participants with HIV. Before DNA extraction, cryopreserved samples containing roughly 0.9-11 million PBMC were thawed and washed. At the time of the earliest PBMC sample, participants with HIV were aged between about 23 and 54 years. PBMC samples from each participant spanned 1-4 timepoints before ART initiation and 2-8 timepoints after ART initiation, with a median of 7 samples. For every participant, serial HIV viral load, CD4+ T-cell count, ART history and demographic data were obtained. Genomic DNA was extracted from unsorted PBMC with a Qiagen kit on a QIAcube, processed in batches of 12 samples.

Recombination joined TRBV5-5 with TRBJ2-7; 8 of the junction bases match TRBD1. The sample was unsorted PBMCs, taken 0.5 years before starting antiretroviral therapy. The sequence came from a man between 18 and 29 years old with HIV. The nucleotide sequence reads TGTGCCAGCAGCTTAACGGGACAGGTAATCTACGAGCAGTACTTC. Translated, this gives CASSLTGQVIYEQYF.